What follows is one TCR beta chain and its context. As yet, its antigen is unknown. The limits of the CDR3 on the DNA are not certain, so only TCRdb's listed CDR3 is given. Patients were ineligible given autoimmune disease history or systemic immunosuppression. Sampling of blood occurred at baseline, cycle 4 day 1, and cycle 7 day 1. Measured with immunoSEQ multiplex PCR; TCRdb has only the in-frame clones, and not every one. Among over 25,000 clones listed, 65% to 90% were seen once. The sample belongs to a study of OX40 agonist ivuxolimab in advanced cancers. The overall study: Patients were treated with ivuxolimab, an agonistic anti-OX40 (CD134) antibody. Study-wide results and limits: Certain nonresponders additionally had low normalized T-cell clonal expansion.

The input for sequencing was CD4+ or CD8+ T cells sorted from blood, taken in a trial of the OX40 agonist ivuxolimab. The TCR was taken from an adult with an advanced solid tumor such as melanoma, head and neck, liver or kidney cancer.

CDR3 residues: CAISEVGQGANPFF. The chain combines TRBV10-3 with TRBJ1-1; the D call TRBD1 from the table was never checked on the DNA. The length of the CDR3 is 14 amino acids, counting both ends. Germline assignment: CDR1 ENHRY and CDR2 SYGVKD.